The rows below give T cell receptor beta chains drawn from one sample of a study of blood T cell repertoires in COVID-19. TCRdb's copy holds only in-frame clones and misses some; the assay was immunoSEQ multiplex PCR. The sample lists 150,000 to 180,000 clones; about 79% were seen once. The sample consisted of peripheral blood. Every receptor here comes from a woman aged 55 to 70 with acute or convalescent COVID-19. CDR3s include the opening cysteine and the closing phenylalanine or tryptophan. D genes are given only for firm matches. Part of the rows lack a size; the others show once, few, many or a class for expanded clones.

V gene	J gene	CDR3 length	clone size	D gene	CDR3 DNA	CDR3 protein
TRBV5-4	TRBJ1-2	16	-	TRBD1	TGTGCCAGCAGATCCCAAAGACAGGGGGCTAACTATGGCTACACCTTC	CASRSQRQGANYGYTF
TRBV9	TRBJ2-3	17	-	TRBD2	TGTGCCAGCAGCGTAGGAGCGGGGGGTATGCTCACAGATACGCAGTATTTT	CASSVGAGGMLTDTQYF
TRBV4-1	TRBJ1-5	18	once	-	TGCGCCAGCAGCCAAGAGCCGACAGGTCCCTATAGCAATCAGCCCCAGCATTTT	CASSQEPTGPYSNQPQHF
TRBV12-3/TRBV12-4	TRBJ2-3	12	-	-	TGTGCCAGCACCCTCGGAGGAGATACGCAGTATTTT	CASTLGGDTQYF
TRBV9	TRBJ1-2	13	-	-	TGTGCCAGCAGCGTAACATCTAACTATGGCTACACCTTC	CASSVTSNYGYTF
TRBV28	TRBJ1-2	13	-	-	TGTGCCAGCAGGACTGGGGGGGCCTATGGCTACACCTTC	CASRTGGAYGYTF
TRBV28	TRBJ1-2	12	-	-	TGTGCCAGCAGTTTAACAGGCTATGGCTACACCTTC	CASSLTGYGYTF
TRBV12-3/TRBV12-4	TRBJ1-6	12	-	-	TGTGCCAGCAGTTTACTGGAGTCACCCCTCCACTTT	CASSLLESPLHF
TRBV10-1	TRBJ2-5	15	-	-	TGCGCCAGCAGTGAGTCTATCGGAGCTCAAGAGACCCAGTACTTC	CASSESIGAQETQYF
TRBV12-3/TRBV12-4	TRBJ1-1	13	once	-	TGTGCCAGCAGTTCCGGCCCCAGGAGGGAAGCTTTCTTT	CASSSGPRREAFF
TRBV2	TRBJ1-6	20	-	TRBD1	TGTGCCACCTCAAGATCTCCGACAGGGGGCCGTAGCTCCTATAATTCACCCCTCCACTTT	CATSRSPTGGRSSYNSPLHF
TRBV18	TRBJ1-5	16	-	TRBD1	TGTGCCAGCTCACTCTCGACAGGGACAGAGGGACAGCCCCAGCATTTT	CASSLSTGTEGQPQHF
TRBV7-9	TRBJ1-1	17	-	-	TGTGCCAGCAGCTTCAGTATACTCGTTAGGGGCGACACTGAAGCTTTCTTT	CASSFSILVRGDTEAFF
TRBV5-5	TRBJ2-5	13	-	TRBD1	TGTGCCAGCAGGACAGGGTTGCTGGAGACCCAGTACTTC	CASRTGLLETQYF
TRBV2	TRBJ2-5	12	-	-	TGTGCCAGCAGTGACCGAGGGGAGACCCAGTACTTC	CASSDRGETQYF
TRBV2	TRBJ2-5	11	-	-	TGTGCCAGCAGCGAGGGGGGGGCCCAGTACTTC	CASSEGGAQYF
TRBV2	TRBJ1-5	14	-	TRBD1	TGTGCCAGCAGTGGGACAGGGGGCAATCAGCCCCAGCATTTT	CASSGTGGNQPQHF
TRBV5-1	TRBJ2-7	17	-	-	TGCGCCAGCAGCTTGGGGCGGGGAGGGGGTCAGCCCTACGAGCAGTACTTC	CASSLGRGGGQPYEQYF
TRBV19	TRBJ1-5	15	-	TRBD1	TGTGCCAGTAGGCCCCCGGGACAGGGACATCAGCCCCAGCATTTT	CASRPPGQGHQPQHF
TRBV5-1	TRBJ1-2	14	-	TRBD1	TGCGCCAGCAGCTTCCAGGGGGAAAACAGTGGCTACACCTTC	CASSFQGENSGYTF
TRBV27	TRBJ2-5	16	-	TRBD1	TGTGCCAGCAGTCTCGGGACAGGCTTCCCAAAAGAGACCCAGTACTTC	CASSLGTGFPKETQYF
TRBV3-1/TRBV3-2	TRBJ1-1	12	-	-	TGTGCCAGCAGCCAACTGGACGGGGGAGCTTTCTTT	CASSQLDGGAFF
TRBV12-3/TRBV12-4	TRBJ2-7	13	-	TRBD2	TGTGCCAGCAGAGGGACTAACTCCTACGAGCAGTACTTC	CASRGTNSYEQYF
TRBV7-9	TRBJ1-4	14	once	-	TGTGCCAGCAGCTTAGTAGGCGGGCAGACTAAACTGTTTTTT	CASSLVGGQTKLFF
TRBV15	TRBJ1-5	17	-	-	TGTGCCACCAGCCCCTCGTTGGGGGCCCATAGCAATCAGCCCCAGCATTTT	CATSPSLGAHSNQPQHF
TRBV19	TRBJ2-3	17	-	TRBD2	TGTGCCAGTAGTATAGATCCTAGCGGGGTTAGCACAGATACGCAGTATTTT	CASSIDPSGVSTDTQYF
TRBV7-8	TRBJ1-1	15	-	TRBD1	TGTGCCAGCAGCCCTCGACAGGGGCAGTCCACTGAAGCTTTCTTT	CASSPRQGQSTEAFF
TRBV19	TRBJ1-2	17	-	TRBD1	TGTGCCAGTAGTATAGAGGTAGGGGGCCATTATTCCTATGGCTACACCTTC	CASSIEVGGHYSYGYTF
TRBV5-1	TRBJ1-2	15	-	TRBD1	TGCGCCAGCAGCTTGGAAGGACAGGGGGCGCGGGGCTACACCTTC	CASSLEGQGARGYTF
TRBV15	TRBJ1-2	14	once	-	TGTGCCACCAGCGGTTCTGCTCCGGGCTATGGCTACACCTTC	CATSGSAPGYGYTF
TRBV19	TRBJ2-1	13	many	-	TGTGCCAGTGGCCTTAGGGGCTACAATGAGCAGTTCTTC	CASGLRGYNEQFF
TRBV6-1	TRBJ1-5	15	-	TRBD1	TGTGCCAGCAGTGAAGCTGCAGGGGGCTATCAGCCCCAGCATTTT	CASSEAAGGYQPQHF
TRBV27	TRBJ1-5	12	once	TRBD1	TGTGCCAGCAGCGCACAGGGGCAGCCCCAGCATTTT	CASSAQGQPQHF
TRBV29-1	TRBJ1-1	12	few	-	TGCAGCGTTTCGGGACTGCCGAACGAAGCTTTCTTT	CSVSGLPNEAFF
TRBV6-5	TRBJ1-2	14	-	-	TGTGCCAGCATTTCTACGACAGGCGGCTATGGCTACACCTTC	CASISTTGGYGYTF
TRBV6-5	TRBJ1-2	15	once	TRBD1	TGTGCCAGCACCGTTTTCGGGACAGGGGGCTCTGGCTACACCTTC	CASTVFGTGGSGYTF
TRBV4-1	TRBJ1-2	12	-	-	TGCGCCAGCAGCCAAGTAGGGGGTGGCTACACCTTC	CASSQVGGGYTF
TRBV28	TRBJ2-1	14	-	TRBD1	TGTGCCAGCAGTCGGACAGGGGGCGCGGATGAGCAGTTCTTC	CASSRTGGADEQFF
TRBV11-2	TRBJ1-2	14	-	-	TGTGCCAGCATGCAAAACCCTGCGGGAGGGGGCTACACCTTC	CASMQNPAGGGYTF
TRBV7-2	TRBJ2-2	16	-	TRBD1	TGTGCCAGCAGCTCATGGGACAGGGTGAACACCGGGGAGCTGTTTTTT	CASSSWDRVNTGELFF
TRBV24-1	TRBJ1-2	16	-	-	TGTGCCACCAGTGATTTTGTCAGGTCCTCTAACTATGGCTACACCTTC	CATSDFVRSSNYGYTF
TRBV11-2	TRBJ1-1	15	-	-	TGTGCCAGCAGCTTAGAGACAGGAGCGAACACTGAAGCTTTCTTT	CASSLETGANTEAFF
TRBV30	TRBJ2-1	14	-	TRBD2	TGTGCCTGGAACCGGGGGGGGGCGAACAATGAGCAGTTCTTC	CAWNRGGANNEQFF
TRBV2	TRBJ2-2	14	once	-	TGTGCCAGCAGTTTAGGGAGCATCACCGGGGAGCTGTTTTTT	CASSLGSITGELFF